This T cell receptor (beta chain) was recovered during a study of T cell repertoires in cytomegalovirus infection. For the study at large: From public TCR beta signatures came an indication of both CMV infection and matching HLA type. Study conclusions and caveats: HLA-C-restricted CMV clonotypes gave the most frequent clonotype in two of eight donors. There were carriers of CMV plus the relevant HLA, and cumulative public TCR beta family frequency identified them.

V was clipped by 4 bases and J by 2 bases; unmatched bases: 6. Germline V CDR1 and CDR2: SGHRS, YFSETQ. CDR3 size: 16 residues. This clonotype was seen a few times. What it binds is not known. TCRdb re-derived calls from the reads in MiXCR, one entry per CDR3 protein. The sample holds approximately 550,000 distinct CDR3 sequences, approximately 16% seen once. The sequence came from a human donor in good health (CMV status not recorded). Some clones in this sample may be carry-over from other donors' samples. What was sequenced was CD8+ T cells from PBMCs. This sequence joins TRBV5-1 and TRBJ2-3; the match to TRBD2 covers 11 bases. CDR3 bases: TGCGCCAGCAGCCAACAACTAGCGGGAGCCACAGATACGCAGTATTTT. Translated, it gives CASSQQLAGATDTQYF.